This TCR beta chain came from a study of blood T cell repertoires in COVID-19. With 3 bases clipped from V and 4 bases from J, the junction kept 4 bases outside the gene matches. The CDR3 loop spans 16 amino acids. Germline loops: CDR1 KGHSH, CDR2 LQKENI. Measured with immunoSEQ multiplex PCR; TCRdb has only the in-frame clones, and not every one. Of approximately 220,000 clones in the sample, roughly 90% are singletons; the top ten hold about 2%. The sequence was collected from a woman in her 50s with acute or convalescent COVID-19. Source material: peripheral blood. The V call is TRBV18, the J call TRBJ2-1, with TRBD2 identical over 12 bases. The chain's CDR3 is CASSPWTSGDYNEQFF. The CDR3 nucleotides are TGTGCCAGCTCACCGTGGACTAGCGGGGATTACAATGAGCAGTTCTTC.